Reported below is one T cell receptor beta chain. This clonotype was observed at least ten times. Its antigen is currently not known. The input lacks base qualities; no much larger clone sits a single base away. The data originate from a study of T cells in Graves' hyperthyroidism and ophthalmopathy (dated by TCRdb to between 2018 and 2021). The study in broad terms: Peripheral blood samples were taken at the time of initial diagnosis, prior to any treatment. To identify distinguishing TCR V-J signatures, a discovery cohort of 90 to 100 patients was used, comprising 40 to 45 with Graves' ophthalmopathy and roughly 60 with stable Graves' hyperthyroidism. An independent validation cohort of around 19 hyperthyroidism patients and 17 patients who later progressed to ophthalmopathy tested prospective prediction of ophthalmopathy. The approximately 100 discovery patients were divided at random into training and test sets in a 7:3 ratio. In addition, the study compared T-cell repertoires in thyroid tissue and in blood from a handful of Graves' hyperthyroidism patients. Once sampling was done, hyperthyroidism patients were given methimazole at a starting dose of 30 mg daily, whereas ophthalmopathy patients were given high-dose intravenous methylprednisolone. The paper describes TCR Vbeta CDR3 sequencing of around 140 peripheral blood samples, made up of roughly 40 ophthalmopathy patients, 70 to 75 hyperthyroidism patients and roughly 17 progressor patients. Findings and caveats that apply to the study as a whole: No statistical method was used to set the sample size in advance, and investigators knew the group allocation. In validation, progression to ophthalmopathy was predicted by the model with 70.59% sensitivity and 72% to 80% specificity, a median of approximately 6.5 months before onset. In cross-validation, a model built on a 13 V-J signature told ophthalmopathy apart from stable hyperthyroidism with about 90% sensitivity and roughly 82% specificity, and in testing the same model reached 80%/75%. Most expanded thyroid clonotypes (frequency above 0.001) were also detected in blood, a finding suggesting that blood repertoires may reflect thyroid immune responses.

Stable Graves' hyperthyroidism was defined as the absence of progression to ophthalmopathy over 18 months of follow-up. Hyperthyroidism patients were newly diagnosed, with disease duration under 2 months, and aged 18 to 65 years. The study excluded patients with uncontrolled infections, other autoimmune diseases, pregnancy or lactation. Diagnoses were established on the basis of clinical symptoms, serum thyroxine and TRAb, thyroid ultrasound, and orbital computed tomography. Ficoll-Paque density gradient centrifugation was used to isolate PBMCs from approximately 10 ml of fresh peripheral blood. Total RNA was extracted using Trizol reagent, and RNA quality was assessed on an Agilent 2100 Bioanalyzer. The TCR beta CDR3 regions were amplified from RNA transcripts. For the first round of RT-PCR on the TCR CDR3, the HTBI primer set was used together with the Qiagen OneStep RT-PCR kit. Libraries were constructed in a second round of multiplex PCR, after which size selection and purification were carried out. The libraries were sequenced on an Illumina HiSeq2000 using paired-end 100 bp reads. In the source study's methods: SOAPnuke was used to process the raw data, with reads discarded if the reads contained adapters or uncalled bases, had a mean Phred below 15, or lacked an exact constant-primer or identifier match. High-quality paired reads were merged using COPE v1.2.5, and each unique nucleotide sequence was defined as a clonotype. MiTCR v1.1 was used to align clonotypes to the IMGT TRBV, TRBD and TRBJ reference segments. The analysis was restricted to V-J combinations with a frequency above 0.0001, which together covered 99.2% of the repertoires. A TCS score was defined as the ratio between F50 (clonal expansion) and ExV (chaos), using BLOSUM62-based TCRdist between CDR3 peptides within each V-J. Welch's t-statistics and random forest reduced roughly 530 V-J features to some 14, which were used in a naive Bayes classifier (R e1071). TCRdb redid the processing of the public reads, applying fastp at Q25 and MiXCR, and retained in-frame beta chains. Each CDR3 protein appears once, grouped with its most common genes and DNA. TCRdb assigned the V and J calls; the authors' analysis was not used. The sample table lists about 350,000 distinct CDR3 sequences, over 15% of them with a count of one. About 3.5% of the sample comes from the top ten.

The sequence was collected from a woman younger than 35 with Graves' hyperthyroidism. Material for sequencing was blood.

The DNA reads as follows: TGTGCCAGCTCGTACCAATCCCCTAGCACAGATACGCAGTATTTT. Translated, it reads CASSYQSPSTDTQYF. The chain is assembled from TRBV6-1 and TRBJ2-3, with the D gene uncertain. V drops 8 bases and J drops 0 bases, leaving 15 bases in between. The CDR3 spans 15 residues, from the cysteine through the phenylalanine. The CDR3 DNA has 45 bases and is translated from base 1. In the germline V gene, CDR1 corresponds to MNHNS and CDR2 to SASEGT.